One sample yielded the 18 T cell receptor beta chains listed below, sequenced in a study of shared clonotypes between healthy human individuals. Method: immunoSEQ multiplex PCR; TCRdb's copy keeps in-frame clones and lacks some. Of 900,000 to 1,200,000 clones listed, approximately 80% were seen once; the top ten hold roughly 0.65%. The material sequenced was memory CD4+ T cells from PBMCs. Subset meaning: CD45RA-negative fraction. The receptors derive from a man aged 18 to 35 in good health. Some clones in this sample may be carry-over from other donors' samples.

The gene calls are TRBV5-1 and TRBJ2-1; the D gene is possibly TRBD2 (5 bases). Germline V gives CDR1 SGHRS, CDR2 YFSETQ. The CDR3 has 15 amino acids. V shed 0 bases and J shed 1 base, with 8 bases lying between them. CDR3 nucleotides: TGCGCCAGCAGCTTGGCGGACTTATCCTACAATGAGCAGTTCTTC. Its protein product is CASSLADLSYNEQFF.

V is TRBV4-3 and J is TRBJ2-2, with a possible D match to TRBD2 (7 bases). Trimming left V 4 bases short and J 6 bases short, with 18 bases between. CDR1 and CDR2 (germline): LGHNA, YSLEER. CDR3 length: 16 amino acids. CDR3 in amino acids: CASSLKQGLLAGELFF. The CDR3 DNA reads TGCGCCAGCAGCCTTAAACAGGGACTACTCGCCGGGGAGCTGTTTTTT.

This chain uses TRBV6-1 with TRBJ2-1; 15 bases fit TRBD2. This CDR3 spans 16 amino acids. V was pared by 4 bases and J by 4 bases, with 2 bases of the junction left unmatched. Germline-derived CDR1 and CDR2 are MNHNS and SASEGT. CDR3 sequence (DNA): TGTGCCAGCAGTGGGACTAGCGGGAGGGAATACAATGAGCAGTTCTTC. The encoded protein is CASSGTSGREYNEQFF.

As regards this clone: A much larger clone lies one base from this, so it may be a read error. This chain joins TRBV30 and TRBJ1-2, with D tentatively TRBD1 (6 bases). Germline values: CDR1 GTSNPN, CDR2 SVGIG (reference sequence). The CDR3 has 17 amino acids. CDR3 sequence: CAWSYLTEDRFNYGHTF. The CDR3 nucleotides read TGTGCCTGGTCCTACCTAACAGAGGACAGATTTAACTATGGCCACACCTTC.

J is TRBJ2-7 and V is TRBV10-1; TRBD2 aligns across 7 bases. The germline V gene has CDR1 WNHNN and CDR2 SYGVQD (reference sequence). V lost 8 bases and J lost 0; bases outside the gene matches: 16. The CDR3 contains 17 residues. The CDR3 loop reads CASLSGGGHLGSYEQYF. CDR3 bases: TGCGCCAGCCTCTCTGGGGGGGGTCATTTGGGCTCCTACGAGCAGTACTTC.

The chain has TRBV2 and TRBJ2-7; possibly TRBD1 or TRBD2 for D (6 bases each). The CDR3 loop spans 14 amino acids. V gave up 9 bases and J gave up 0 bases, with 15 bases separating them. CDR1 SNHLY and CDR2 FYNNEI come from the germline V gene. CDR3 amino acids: CASAGQGLSYEQYF. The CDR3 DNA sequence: TGTGCCAGTGCGGGGCAGGGGCTCTCCTACGAGCAGTACTTC.

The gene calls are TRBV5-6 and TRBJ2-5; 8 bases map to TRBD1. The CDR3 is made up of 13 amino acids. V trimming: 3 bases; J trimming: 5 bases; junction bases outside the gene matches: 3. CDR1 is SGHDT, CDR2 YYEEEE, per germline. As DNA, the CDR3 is TGTGCCAGCAGCTACAGGGGGGAGGAGACCCAGTACTTC. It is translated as CASSYRGEETQYF.

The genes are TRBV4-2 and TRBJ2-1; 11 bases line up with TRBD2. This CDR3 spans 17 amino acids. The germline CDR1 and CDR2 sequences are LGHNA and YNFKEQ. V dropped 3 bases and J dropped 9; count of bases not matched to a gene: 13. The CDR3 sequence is CASSQPSRLAGLGEQFF. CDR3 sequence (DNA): TGTGCCAGCAGCCAGCCCTCCAGACTAGCGGGATTAGGTGAGCAGTTCTTC.

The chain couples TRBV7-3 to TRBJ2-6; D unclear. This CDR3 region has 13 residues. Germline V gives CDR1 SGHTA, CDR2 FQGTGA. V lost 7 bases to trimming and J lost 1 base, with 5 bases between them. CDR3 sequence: CASKASGANVLTF. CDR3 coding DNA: TGTGCCAGCAAAGCATCTGGGGCCAACGTCCTGACTTTC.

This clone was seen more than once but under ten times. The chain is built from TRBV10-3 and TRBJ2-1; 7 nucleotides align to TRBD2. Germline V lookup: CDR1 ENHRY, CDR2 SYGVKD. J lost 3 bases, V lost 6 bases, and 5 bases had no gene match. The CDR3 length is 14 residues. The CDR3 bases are TGTGCCATCAGCTCCGGGACTATCTACAATGAGCAGTTCTTC. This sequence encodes CAISSGTIYNEQFF.

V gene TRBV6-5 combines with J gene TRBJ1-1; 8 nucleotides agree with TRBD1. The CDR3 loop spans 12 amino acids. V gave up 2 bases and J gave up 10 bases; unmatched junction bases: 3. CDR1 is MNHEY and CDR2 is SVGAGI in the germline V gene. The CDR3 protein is CASSYLDRGAFF. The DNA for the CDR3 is TGTGCCAGCAGTTACCTCGACAGGGGAGCTTTCTTT.

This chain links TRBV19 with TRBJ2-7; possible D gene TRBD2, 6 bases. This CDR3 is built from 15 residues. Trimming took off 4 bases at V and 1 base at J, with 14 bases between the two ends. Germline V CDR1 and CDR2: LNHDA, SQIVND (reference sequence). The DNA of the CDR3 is TGTGCCAGTAGTACTGGGCGGGAAAGGTCCTACGAGCAGTACTTC. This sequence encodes CASSTGRERSYEQYF.

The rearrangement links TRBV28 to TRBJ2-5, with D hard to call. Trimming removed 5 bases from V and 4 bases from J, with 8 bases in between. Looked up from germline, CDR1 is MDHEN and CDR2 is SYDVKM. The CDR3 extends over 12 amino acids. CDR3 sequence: CASSEAGETQYF. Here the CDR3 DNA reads TGTGCCAGCAGTGAGGCAGGAGAGACCCAGTACTTC.

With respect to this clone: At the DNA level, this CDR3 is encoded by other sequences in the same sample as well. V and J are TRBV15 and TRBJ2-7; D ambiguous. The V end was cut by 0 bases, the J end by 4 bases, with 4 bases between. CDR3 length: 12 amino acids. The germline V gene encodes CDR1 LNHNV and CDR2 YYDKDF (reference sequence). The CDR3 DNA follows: TGTGCCACCAGCAGAGATCAATACGAGCAGTACTTC. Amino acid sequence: CATSRDQYEQYF.

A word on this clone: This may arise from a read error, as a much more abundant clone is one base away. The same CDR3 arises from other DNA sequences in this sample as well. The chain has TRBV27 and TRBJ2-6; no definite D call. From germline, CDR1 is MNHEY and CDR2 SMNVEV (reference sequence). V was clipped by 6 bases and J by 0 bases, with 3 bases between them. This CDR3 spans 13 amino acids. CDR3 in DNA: TGTGCCAGCAGACCCTCTGGGGCCAACGTCCTGACTTTC. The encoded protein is CASRPSGANVLTF.

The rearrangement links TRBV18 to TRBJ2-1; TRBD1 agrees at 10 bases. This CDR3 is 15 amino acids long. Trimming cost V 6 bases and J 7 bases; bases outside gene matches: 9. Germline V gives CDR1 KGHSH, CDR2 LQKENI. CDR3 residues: CASSLERQGANEQFF. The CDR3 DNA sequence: TGTGCCAGCTCCCTTGAGAGACAGGGGGCGAATGAGCAGTTCTTC.

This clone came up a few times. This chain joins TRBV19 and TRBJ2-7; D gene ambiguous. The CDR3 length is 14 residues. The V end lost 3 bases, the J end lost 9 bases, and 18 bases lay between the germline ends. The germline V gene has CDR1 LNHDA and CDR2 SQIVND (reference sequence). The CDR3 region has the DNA TGTGCCAGTAGTATGACCCCCCAAACTCCAGGGCAGTACTTC. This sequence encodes CASSMTPQTPGQYF.

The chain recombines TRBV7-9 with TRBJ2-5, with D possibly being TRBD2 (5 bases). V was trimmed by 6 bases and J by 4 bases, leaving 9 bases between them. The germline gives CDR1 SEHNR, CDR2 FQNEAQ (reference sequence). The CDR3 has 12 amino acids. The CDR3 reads CASSKLGETQYF. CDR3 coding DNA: TGTGCCAGCAGTAAACTAGGAGAGACCCAGTACTTC.